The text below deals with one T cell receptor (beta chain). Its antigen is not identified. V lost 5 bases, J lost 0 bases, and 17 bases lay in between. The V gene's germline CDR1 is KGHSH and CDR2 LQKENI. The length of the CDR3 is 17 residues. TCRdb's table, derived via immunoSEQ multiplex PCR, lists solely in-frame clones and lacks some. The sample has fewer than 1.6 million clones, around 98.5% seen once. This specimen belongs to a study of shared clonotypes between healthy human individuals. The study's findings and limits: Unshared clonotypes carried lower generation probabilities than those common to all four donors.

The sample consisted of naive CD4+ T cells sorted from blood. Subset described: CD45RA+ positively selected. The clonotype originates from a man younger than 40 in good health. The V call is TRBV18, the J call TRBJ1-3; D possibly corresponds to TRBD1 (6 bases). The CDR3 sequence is CASSISEGVSSGNTIYF. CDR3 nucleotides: TGTGCCAGCTCAATCTCAGAGGGGGTGAGCTCTGGAAACACCATATATTTT.